What follows are 16 T cell receptor beta chains derived from one specimen sequenced in a study of memory CD4+ T cells and cytomegalovirus serostatus. Libraries were prepared by immunoSEQ multiplex PCR; TCRdb keeps only in-frame clonotypes and omits some of them. The sample holds tens of thousands of clones, around 78% seen once. The sort gate was single viable CD3+CD4+CD8-CD45RO+ cells for memory CD4+ T cells. Source material: memory CD4+ T cells from blood. The receptors stem from an adult in good health and CMV-seronegative.

This clone was recorded only once. J is TRBJ2-3 and V is TRBV29-1; 11 positions match TRBD2. CDR1 is SQVTM, CDR2 ANQGSEA, per germline. The trim removed 1 base at V and 5 bases at J, leaving 5 bases unmatched. The CDR3 is made up of 15 amino acids. The CDR3 loop is CSVEGSGGAQDTQYF. CDR3 DNA sequence: TGCAGCGTTGAAGGTAGCGGGGGGGCCCAAGATACGCAGTATTTT.

The V call is TRBV5-1, the J call TRBJ2-5, with D possibly matching TRBD1 (8 bases). The CDR3 extends over 15 amino acids. Trimming stripped 4 bases from V and 5 bases from J, with 18 bases between. CDR1 and CDR2 (germline): SGHRS, YFSETQ. CDR3 in DNA: TGCGCCAGCAGCCAACAGGGGGGGAACGAGGAGACCCAGTACTTC. Its translation is CASSQQGGNEETQYF.

The rearrangement joins TRBV5-5 to TRBJ2-7; D is possibly TRBD1 (6 bases). V dropped 4 bases and J dropped 0 bases, with 11 bases sitting between them. Germline CDR1 and CDR2: SGHKS and YYEKEE (reference sequence). The CDR3 runs 14 residues. CDR3 loop: CASSPQGSSYEQYF. For the CDR3, the DNA is TGTGCCAGCAGCCCCCAGGGGAGCTCCTACGAGCAGTACTTC.

The chain has TRBV11-2 and TRBJ1-6, with D unclear. The CDR3 consists of 14 residues. V was clipped by 0 bases and J by 10 bases, with 10 bases between them. CDR1 SGHAT and CDR2 FQNNGV come from the germline V gene. CDR3 amino acids: CASSLDQAMSPLHF. The CDR3 DNA sequence: TGTGCCAGCAGCTTAGATCAGGCCATGTCACCCCTCCACTTT.

CDR3 sequence reads: CASRETSASVTDTQYF. In nucleotides, the CDR3 is TGTGCCAGCAGGGAAACATCTGCAAGCGTCACAGATACGCAGTATTTT. This chain connects TRBV6-1 to TRBJ2-3; D is unresolved. Trimming took off 6 bases at V and 2 bases at J, with 18 bases between the two ends. The CDR3 sequence is 16 residues long. CDR1 and CDR2 from the germline V gene are MNHNS and SASEGT.

The V gene is TRBV19, the J gene TRBJ2-7, with D perhaps TRBD1 (6 bases). This CDR3 is built from 14 residues. V was cut by 1 base and J by 11 bases, with 18 bases left in between. Germline CDR1 LNHDA, CDR2 SQIVND (reference sequence). The CDR3 region is CASSIGGKQGWKYF. The CDR3 DNA follows: TGTGCCAGTAGTATAGGGGGGAAACAGGGATGGAAGTACTTC.

This chain links TRBV11-2 with TRBJ1-3, with TRBD1 matching 8 bases. The length of the CDR3 is 17 residues. V trimming: 5 bases; J trimming: 7 bases; junction bases outside the gene matches: 16. Germline loops: CDR1 SGHAT, CDR2 FQNNGV. The CDR3 bases are TGTGCCAGCAGCAACTCTCGGGGGCAGGGGGCGAGGAACACCATATATTTT. It encodes CASSNSRGQGARNTIYF.

The chain employs TRBV6-1 and TRBJ1-2; possibly TRBD1 for D (5 bases). Germline V gene sequence: CDR1 MNHNS, CDR2 SASEGT. The CDR3 runs 15 residues. Trimming removed 9 bases at V and 4 bases at J, with 21 bases between. This chain's CDR3 is CASLRDSLTVYGYTF. CDR3 bases: TGTGCCAGTCTCCGGGACTCTCTTACCGTCTATGGCTACACCTTC.

The chain uses TRBV5-1 and TRBJ1-1; 9 bases fit TRBD1. CDR1 and CDR2 (germline): SGHRS, YFSETQ. The CDR3 loop spans 16 amino acids. Trimming took 4 bases from V and 3 from J; bases not matched to a gene: 10. The CDR3 DNA is TGCGCCAGCAGCCGCGGGGGACAGGGCTTGGACACTGAAGCTTTCTTT. This gives the protein CASSRGGQGLDTEAFF.

This sequence joins TRBV29-1 and TRBJ2-1; D not resolved. The CDR3 is 12 residues long. Germline assignment: CDR1 SQVTM and CDR2 ANQGSEA. The CDR3 bases are TGCAGTGCCAGTAGCTCCTACAATGAGCAGTTCTTC. Encoded protein: CSASSSYNEQFF.

The chain has TRBV29-1 and TRBJ1-2; unclear D gene. Germline assignment: CDR1 SQVTM and CDR2 ANQGSEA. The CDR3 consists of 13 residues. Trimming took 6 bases from V and 1 from J, leaving 12 bases between them. CDR3 in amino acids: CSVGVDLNYGYTF. In DNA form, the CDR3 reads TGCAGCGTCGGGGTGGATCTTAACTATGGCTACACCTTC.

This chain links TRBV4-1 with TRBJ2-3, with TRBD1 identical over 7 bases. After removal of 4 bases from V and 1 base from J, the junction contained 11 bases not matched to a gene. The germline V gene encodes CDR1 MGHRA and CDR2 YSYEKL. The CDR3 runs 17 residues. CDR3 DNA: TGCGCCAGCAGCCCGTGGGGGTCCGGGACAGGCACAGATACGCAGTATTTT. As protein: CASSPWGSGTGTDTQYF.

The chain joins TRBV7-8 to TRBJ1-1, with unresolved D. The CDR3 has 13 residues. Germline loops: CDR1 SGHVS, CDR2 FQNEAQ. The V end was cut by 2 bases, the J end by 4 bases, with 8 bases between. The CDR3 protein is CASSLILRTEAFF. The CDR3 DNA is TGTGCCAGCAGCTTAATTTTGCGCACTGAAGCTTTCTTT.

The V and J genes are TRBV10-3 and TRBJ2-2; perhaps TRBD2 as D (5 bases). The CDR3 loop spans 13 amino acids. The V gene's germline CDR1 is ENHRY and CDR2 SYGVKD. V lost 3 bases and J 6 bases, leaving 8 bases between the germline ends. CDR3 sequence reads: CAISDRGSGELFF. CDR3 bases: TGTGCCATCAGTGACCGGGGTTCCGGGGAGCTGTTTTTT.

The CDR3: CASRTEGKPQHF. The CDR3 DNA reads TGTGCCAGCAGGACGGAGGGAAAGCCCCAGCATTTT. The chain uses TRBV6-5 and TRBJ1-5; no reliable D call. V lost 6 bases to trimming and J lost 8 bases, with 11 bases between them. Germline V lookup: CDR1 MNHEY, CDR2 SVGAGI. The CDR3 covers 12 residues.

The chain employs TRBV5-5 and TRBJ1-1; no reliable D call. CDR1 and CDR2 from the germline V gene are SGHKS and YYEKEE (reference sequence). The CDR3 contains 12 residues. Trimming removed 5 bases at V and 11 bases at J, with 16 bases between. The DNA for the CDR3 is TGTGCCAGCAGGGACGGTATGATGGTTGCTTTCTTT. It yields the protein CASRDGMMVAFF.